This TCR beta chain was profiled in a study of T cells in Graves' hyperthyroidism and ophthalmopathy. TCR beta CDR3 sequences were amplified from RNA transcripts. RT-PCR in the first round (using the HTBI primer set) targeted the TCR CDR3. TCRdb passed the multiplex PCR reads through MiXCR, listing each CDR3 protein once. The table has under 450,000 distinct CDR3 sequences, 15% to 17% seen once. V lost 3 bases and J 6 bases, leaving 11 bases between the germline ends. The CDR3 covers 13 residues. CDR1 is SGHTA, CDR2 FQGNSA, per germline. V usage is TRBV7-2 and J usage is TRBJ1-1; the D gene is possibly TRBD1 (5 bases). What was sequenced was blood. The receptor was isolated from a woman aged 18-30 years with Graves' hyperthyroidism. The DNA for the CDR3 is TGTGCCAGCAGCTTCGGCAAACAGGCTGAAGCTTTCTTT. It encodes CASSFGKQAEAFF. The full variable domain, in which reference TRBV7-2 and TRBJ1-1 provide the parts outside the CDR3, is GAGVSQSPSNKVTEKGKDVELRCDPISGHTALYWYRQSLGQGLEFLIYFQGNSAPDKSGLPSDRFSAERTGGSVSTLTIQRTQQEDSAVYLCASSFGKQAEAFFGQGTRLTVV.